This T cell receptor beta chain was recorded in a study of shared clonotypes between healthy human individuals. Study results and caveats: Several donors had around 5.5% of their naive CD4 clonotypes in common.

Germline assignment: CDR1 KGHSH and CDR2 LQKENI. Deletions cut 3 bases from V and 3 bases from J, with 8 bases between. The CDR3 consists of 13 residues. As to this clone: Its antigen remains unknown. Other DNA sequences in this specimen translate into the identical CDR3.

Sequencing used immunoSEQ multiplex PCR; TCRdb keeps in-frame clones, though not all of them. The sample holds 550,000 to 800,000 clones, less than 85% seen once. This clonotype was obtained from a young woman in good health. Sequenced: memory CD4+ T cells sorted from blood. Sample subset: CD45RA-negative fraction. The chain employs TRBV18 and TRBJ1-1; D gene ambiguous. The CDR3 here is CASSPLSDTEAFF. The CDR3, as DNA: TGTGCCAGCTCACCTTTATCGGACACTGAAGCTTTCTTT.